The source of this T cell receptor beta chain is a study of T cells in Graves' hyperthyroidism and ophthalmopathy. Study-wide findings and caveats: Most thyroid clonotypes that were expanded above 0.001 also turned up in blood. Ophthalmopathy was told apart from stable hyperthyroidism by a 13 V-J model.

Hyperthyroidism patients were newly diagnosed, had disease duration under 2 months, and were aged 18 to 65 years. Exclusions: uncontrolled infection, other autoimmune disease, pregnancy, lactation. What was amplified from RNA transcripts were TCR beta CDR3 regions. The HTBI primer set was used in a first-round RT-PCR of the TCR CDR3. In TCRdb, the multiplex PCR reads were re-called with MiXCR into one record per CDR3 protein. The table has some 420,000 distinct CDR3 sequences, around 15% seen once. This CDR3 has 14 amino acids. Trimming removed 6 bases from V and 0 bases from J; junction bases left unmatched: 3. This clonotype was detected many times. Its target is unknown.

The chain couples TRBV12-3 or TRBV12-4 to TRBJ2-3, with 7 positions matching TRBD1. The origin of this receptor is a woman younger than 30 with Graves' hyperthyroidism. Sequencing input: blood. The chain's CDR3 is CASRTGISTDTQYF. CDR3 sequence (DNA): TGTGCCAGCAGGACAGGGATTAGCACAGATACGCAGTATTTT.